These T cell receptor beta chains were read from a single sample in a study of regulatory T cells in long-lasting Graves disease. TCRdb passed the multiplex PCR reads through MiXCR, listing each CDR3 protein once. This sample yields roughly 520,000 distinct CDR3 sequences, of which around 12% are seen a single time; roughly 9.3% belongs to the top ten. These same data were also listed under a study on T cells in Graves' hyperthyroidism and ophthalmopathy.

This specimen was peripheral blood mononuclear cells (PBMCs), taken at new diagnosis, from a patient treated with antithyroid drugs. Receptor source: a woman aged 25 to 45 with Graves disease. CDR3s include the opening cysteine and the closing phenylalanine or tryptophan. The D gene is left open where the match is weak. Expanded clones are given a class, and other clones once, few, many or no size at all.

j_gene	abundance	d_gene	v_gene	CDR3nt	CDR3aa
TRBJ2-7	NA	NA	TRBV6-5	TGTGCCAGCAGTTCGCCAAACAAGGGCTCCCACGAGCAGTACTTC	CASSSPNKGSHEQYF
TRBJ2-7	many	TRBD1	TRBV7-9	TGTGCCAGCAGCTTAAAGGGACAGAACGGCGAGCAGTACTTC	CASSLKGQNGEQYF
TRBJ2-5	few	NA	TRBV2	TGTGCCAGCAGTGGTGGGCTAGCGCAAAAAGAGACCCAGTACTTC	CASSGGLAQKETQYF
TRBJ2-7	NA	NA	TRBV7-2	TGTGCCAGCAGCTTAGATCGGGCAATGAGGGGCCGACCCTACGAGCAGTACTTC	CASSLDRAMRGRPYEQYF
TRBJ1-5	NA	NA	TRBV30	TGTGCCTGGGCTAATAACAGGGTCCAGCCCCAGCATTTT	CAWANNRVQPQHF
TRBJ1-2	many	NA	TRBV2	TGTGCCAGCAATCGGGCGGACTATGGCTACACCTTC	CASNRADYGYTF
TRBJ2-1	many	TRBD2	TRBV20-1	TGCAGTGCTAGTGGGACTAGCGGGAGAAAGTCGTATGAGCAGTTCTTC	CSASGTSGRKSYEQFF
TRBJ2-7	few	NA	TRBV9	TGTGCCAGCAGCGTATACGACAGGCCCTACGAGCAGTACTTC	CASSVYDRPYEQYF
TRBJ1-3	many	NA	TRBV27	TGCGCCAGCAGCCCAGGCAGGGCTTCTGGAAACACCATATATTTT	CASSPGRASGNTIYF
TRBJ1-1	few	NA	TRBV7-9	TGTGCCAGCAGCACCCCCGGGACACCTAACACTGAAGCTTCCTTT	CASSTPGTPNTEASF
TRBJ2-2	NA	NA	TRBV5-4	TGTGCCAGCAGCTTGCGTCTTCAGACGAACACCGGGGAGCTGTTTTTT	CASSLRLQTNTGELFF
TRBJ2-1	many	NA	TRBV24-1	TGTGCCACCAGTGGGCCCCCGGGACGGCATCGGGATGAGCAGTTCTTC	CATSGPPGRHRDEQFF
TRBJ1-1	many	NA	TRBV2	TGTGCCAGCAGTCGAATCAGCGCCATACAGGGCACTGAAGCTTTCTTT	CASSRISAIQGTEAFF
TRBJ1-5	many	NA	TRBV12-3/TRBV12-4	TGTGCCAGCAGTCCCACGGGATTTCAGCCCCAGCATTTT	CASSPTGFQPQHF
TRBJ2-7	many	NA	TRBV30	TGTGCCTGGATAACTGGCGCCTACGAGCAGTACTTC	CAWITGAYEQYF
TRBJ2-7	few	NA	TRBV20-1	TGCAGTGCTAGAGATCAGGAGGACCACGAGCAGTACTTC	CSARDQEDHEQYF
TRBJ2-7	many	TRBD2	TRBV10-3	TGTGCCATCGCCGGGGCTAGCGGGAACTACGAGCAGTACTTC	CAIAGASGNYEQYF